This T cell receptor beta chain originates from a study of blood T cell repertoires in COVID-19 (TCRdb year 2020). A note on the overall study: Samples covering the acute and convalescent phases of COVID-19 were provided by collaborators in the United States, Italy and Spain. Subjects who had been exposed to COVID-19, were actively infected with it, or had recovered from it provided the deeply sampled blood TCRbeta repertoires that made up the dataset. Nearly every sample came with metadata listing a de-identified subject ID, COVID-19 status, age in years and sex. The repertoires were made available in a free public database intended to serve as a resource for research on the immune response to SARS-CoV-2. The material from the prospective study consisted of cDNA or gDNA derived from T cells, B-cell-depleted T cells, or PBMCs. Samples came from the ongoing ImmuneRACE study (first 160 participants) plus 1,254 subjects from 6 global collaborators. Where available, HLA class I and class II types were taken from metadata supplied by the sample provider and were not determined by assay-based typing.

The immunoSEQ Assay, a bias-controlled multiplex PCR, was used to amplify TCRbeta CDR3 regions from genomic DNA. The source study handled its data this way. Nucleated cell counts per sample were estimated from amplification of reference gene primers within the assay. To quantify the absolute abundance of each unique TCRbeta CDR3 rearrangement, sequence reads were collapsed and filtered. For each sample, productive Simpson clonality was calculated as the square root of Simpson's diversity index over productive rearrangements. The table was pulled from immuneACCESS by TCRdb, which kept in-frame rearrangements only. Such tables lose some clones; where checked, under half of the loss comes from unresolved V genes, and the rest has no known cause. That table supplies the V and J calls and clone size; D and trimming were determined from the DNA. Recorded for this sample are approximately 210,000 clones; under 95% of them occurred a single time. Around 1.2% of the sample is taken by the ten largest.

Broader findings and caveats from the paper: The quantity of clinical and demographic metadata differed by source and by participant and was supplied without curation.

Taken from cysteine to phenylalanine, the CDR3 has 14 residues. Kept here is only the CDR3 DNA, which spans 42 bases and is read in frame from base 1. CDR1 SEHNR and CDR2 FQNEAQ are derived from the germline V gene (reference sequence). The germline ends are 7 bases apart after V is trimmed by 2 bases and J by 3 bases. Collaborating institutions collected whole blood in K2EDTA tubes following their own protocols. For TCRbeta analysis, collaborator samples were shipped as frozen whole blood, as isolated PBMCs, or as DNA extracted from either sample type. Regarding this clone: Its antigen remains unidentified. Base quality data are lacking; no much larger clone is found one base away.

This clonotype was sampled from a man between 25 and 39 years old with acute or convalescent COVID-19. Recombination connected TRBV7-9 to TRBJ1-4; the D segment cannot be called with confidence. Sample: peripheral blood. The sequenced DNA: TGTGCCAGCAGCTTAAATGGGCCTAATGAAAAACTGTTTTTT. This yields the protein CASSLNGPNEKLFF.